This T cell receptor beta chain was sequenced for a study of human T cells and chemical hapten exposure. As for the study in general: Throughout a study of roughly 25 weeks, patients underwent weekly scalp administration of diphenylcyclopropenone doses. Alopecia areata, totalis or universalis affected patients who were mostly female.

Trimming took off 4 bases at V and 5 bases at J, with 15 bases between the two ends. In germline, CDR1 is SGHRS, CDR2 YFSETQ. The CDR3 extends over 14 amino acids. Time point specified: patch test 2, 6 weeks after DPC sensitization. The treatment was: therapeutic diphenylcyclopropenone sensitization with weekly scalp DPC. This clonotype showed up many times. Authors' analysis steps: Between 23,224 and 690,600 TCRs appeared in each sample, and the median stood at around 92,000. TCRdb redid the calling of the RACE reads with MiXCR, one entry per CDR3 protein. The V and J calls reflect TCRdb's pipeline rather than the authors' work. Of about 400,000 distinct CDR3 sequences listed, just under 6.5% are singletons.

This sequence was found in a young woman with alopecia areata. Some clones in this sample may be carry-over from other donors' samples. V usage is TRBV5-1 and J usage is TRBJ1-1, with D perhaps TRBD1 (6 bases). The source was whole blood, collected in connection with sensitization to the hapten diphenylcyclopropenone (DPC). CDR3 amino acids: CASSAGQEGTEAFF. CDR3 nucleotides: TGCGCCAGCAGCGCGGGACAAGAGGGGACTGAAGCTTTCTTT. Full variable domain (rest looked up from reference TRBV5-1 and TRBJ1-1): KAGVTQTPRYLIKTRGQQVTLSCSPISGHRSVSWYQQTPGQGLQFLFEYFSETQRNKGNFPGRFSGRQFSNSRSEMNVSTLELGDSALYLCASSAGQEGTEAFFGQGTRLTVV.